The 5 T cell receptor beta chains in this list originate from one sample, sequenced in a study of T cells expressing NK-cell markers. TCRdb reprocessed the 5' RACE reads, keeping one entry per CDR3 protein, no DNA. The table gives some 190,000 distinct CDR3 sequences; the top ten clones make up 20% to 25% of it. The sequencing sample was made of blood T cells: a sorted CD56 or NKG2C T cell subset, CD4+ or CD8+ T cells, or bulk PBMC T cells (not recorded which). The origin of the receptors is a man aged 18 to 70 in good health.

V gene TRBV28 combines with J gene TRBJ2-5; the D call from TCRdb, TRBD1, cannot be confirmed without DNA. Germline assignment: CDR1 MDHEN and CDR2 SYDVKM. The CDR3 sequence is 17 residues long. The CDR3 loop reads CASTTSPGAGRLETQYF.

The V call is TRBV28, the J call TRBJ1-1. Germline assignment: CDR1 MDHEN and CDR2 SYDVKM. This CDR3 region has 14 residues. The CDR3: CASSKQKLNTEAFF.

The rearrangement joins TRBV4-1 to TRBJ2-1. Germline V gene sequence: CDR1 MGHRA, CDR2 YSYEKL. The CDR3 consists of 15 residues. The CDR3 region is CASSHSRGALNEQFF.

J is TRBJ1-4 and V is TRBV25-1; TCRdb designates TRBD1, a call that cannot be tested without DNA. Germline assignment: CDR1 MGHDK and CDR2 SYGVNS. The CDR3 spans 17 residues. CDR3 in amino acids: CASSDFGRGEVVEKLFF.

The chain combines TRBV4-2 with TRBJ1-2; TCRdb picks TRBD1, but there is no DNA to check that call. Germline V gives CDR1 LGHNA, CDR2 YNFKEQ. This CDR3 is built from 14 residues. CDR3 amino acids: CASSPRDRFDGYTF.